This paragraph reports one T cell receptor (beta chain). Its antigen is currently unknown. Only in-frame clones appear in the TCRdb table, and some are missing; sequencing was by immunoSEQ multiplex PCR. The sample has 950,000 to 1,100,000 clones; more than 60% are singletons. Everyone who donated was a Caucasian adult who lived in Nashville, Tennessee. The sample comes from a study of shared clonotypes between healthy human individuals. Study observations and caveats: Shared clonotypes: about 4.6% naive CD4, about 3.3% naive CD8, less than 2.5% memory CD4, approximately 0.4% memory CD8.

J lost 6 bases, V lost 4 bases, and 3 bases had no gene match. The CDR3 consists of 12 residues. The germline V gene has CDR1 SQVTM and CDR2 ANQGSEA. Sequenced sample: memory CD4+ T cells sorted from blood. Stated subset: CD45RA-negative fraction. V is TRBV29-1 and J is TRBJ2-4, with 7 bases that match TRBD1. The sequence came from a man between 18 and 29 years old in good health. The CDR3 spells CSVGDRVNIQYF. Written as DNA, the CDR3 is TGCAGCGTTGGGGACAGAGTAAACATTCAGTACTTC.